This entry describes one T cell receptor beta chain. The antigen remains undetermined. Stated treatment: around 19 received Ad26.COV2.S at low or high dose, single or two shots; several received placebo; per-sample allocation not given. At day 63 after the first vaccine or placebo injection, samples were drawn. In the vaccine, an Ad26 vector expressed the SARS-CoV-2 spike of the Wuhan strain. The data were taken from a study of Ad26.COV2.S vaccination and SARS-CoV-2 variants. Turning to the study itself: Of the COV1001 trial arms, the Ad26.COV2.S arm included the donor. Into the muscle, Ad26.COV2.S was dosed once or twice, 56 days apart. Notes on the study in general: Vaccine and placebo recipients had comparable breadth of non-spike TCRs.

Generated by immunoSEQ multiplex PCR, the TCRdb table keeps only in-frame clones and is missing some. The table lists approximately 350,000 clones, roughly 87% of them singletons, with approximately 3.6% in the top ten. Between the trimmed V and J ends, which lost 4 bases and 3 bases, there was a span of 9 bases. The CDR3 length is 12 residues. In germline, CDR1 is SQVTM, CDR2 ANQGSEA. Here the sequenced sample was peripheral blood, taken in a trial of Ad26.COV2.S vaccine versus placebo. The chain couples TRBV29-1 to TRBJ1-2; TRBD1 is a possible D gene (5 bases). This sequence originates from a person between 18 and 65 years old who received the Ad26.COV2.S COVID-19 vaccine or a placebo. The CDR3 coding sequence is TGCAGCGTTGCTATGGGGGACTATGGCTACACCTTC. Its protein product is CSVAMGDYGYTF.